This TCR beta chain stems from a study of blood T cell repertoires in COVID-19. Study-wide background: Both acute and convalescent COVID-19 samples were obtained from the United States, Italy and Spain. From T cells, B-cell-depleted T cells, or PBMCs came the material, which was cDNA or gDNA.

As originally analysed: By means of reference gene primer amplification, nucleated cell counts were estimated. Clones were read by immunoSEQ multiplex PCR, and TCRdb kept only the in-frame ones, dropping some. Clonal size and the V and J genes are those of that table, whereas D and trimming came from the DNA. The data show approximately 250,000 clones, over 70% seen once. The CDR3 runs to 16 residues. V shed 4 bases, J shed 7 bases, and the junction held 7 bases outside the gene matches. Germline V gene lookup returns CDR1 MGHRA and CDR2 YSYEKL. This clone has just a few counts. Sequences were obtained from peripheral blood. This receptor was identified in a human donor in a cohort sampled during active COVID-19. The chain uses TRBV4-1 and TRBJ1-6; TRBD1 aligns across 10 bases. The CDR3 sequence: CASSPSWDRGNSPLHF. The CDR3 nucleotides read TGCGCCAGCAGCCCTTCCTGGGACAGGGGAAATTCACCCCTCCACTTT.